This T cell receptor beta chain derives from a study of blood T cells in healthy people across ages. The study's findings and limits: When one million T cells were used, diversity estimates were thought to be underestimates. Donor CMV status, an unknown factor, possibly confounded changes in expanded clonotypes.

Primed by a sample-barcoded 5' primer and a J-beta primer mix, a second PCR proceeded for about 7 to 12 cycles. TCRdb passed the 5' RACE reads through MiXCR, listing each CDR3 protein once. This table has 700,000 to 850,000 distinct CDR3 sequences, approximately 53% appearing once. Isolated per sample were at least 6 million PBMCs. Per sample, extraction of total RNA gave at least 5.5 micrograms in every case. V lost 4 bases to trimming and J lost 6 bases; unmatched junction nucleotides: 9. This CDR3 comprises 14 residues. This clonotype was seen only a few times. Its specificity is not known. The chain combines TRBV12-3 or TRBV12-4 with TRBJ2-7; 7 bases are a match to TRBD1. This TCR derives from an elderly man in good health. What was sequenced was blood. As DNA, the CDR3 is TGTGCCAGCAGTTCCCGGGTAGGGGGCAGCGAGCAGTACTTC. This translates into CASSSRVGGSEQYF.